This T cell receptor beta chain is drawn from a study of cytomegalovirus exposure and HLA in healthy donors. On the study more broadly: The roughly 100 million unique TCR beta sequences, from about 180 million T cells, were found by an earlier analysis. Ancestry clustering placed more than 65% of around 400 genotyped donors in the Caucasian-associated cluster. Some 77 million unique TCRs from HLA-typed donors were held in an early release of data.

Study findings and constraints: Accurate predictions that matched the HLA-A and HLA-B alleles of most subjects were reportedly made from TCR beta sequences.

Germline V lookup: CDR1 MDHEN, CDR2 SYDVKM. The V end lost 6 bases, the J end lost 6 bases, and 18 bases lay between the germline ends. This CDR3 has 15 amino acids. The PCR was carried out with 60 Vbeta primers and 13 Jbeta primers. TCRdb's table, derived via immunoSEQ multiplex PCR, lists solely in-frame clones and lacks some. The sample lists some 190,000 clones; about 90% were seen once. In regard to this clone: The antigen remains undetermined.

The sequence came from a man younger than 40 in good health and CMV-seronegative. The rearrangement uses TRBV28 and TRBJ2-1; D might be TRBD1 (7 bases). The sequencing sample was made of PBMCs. CDR3 DNA: TGTGCCAGCAGGGCGGGACAGCTTTTCTCCAATGAGCAGTTCTTC. Residues: CASRAGQLFSNEQFF.